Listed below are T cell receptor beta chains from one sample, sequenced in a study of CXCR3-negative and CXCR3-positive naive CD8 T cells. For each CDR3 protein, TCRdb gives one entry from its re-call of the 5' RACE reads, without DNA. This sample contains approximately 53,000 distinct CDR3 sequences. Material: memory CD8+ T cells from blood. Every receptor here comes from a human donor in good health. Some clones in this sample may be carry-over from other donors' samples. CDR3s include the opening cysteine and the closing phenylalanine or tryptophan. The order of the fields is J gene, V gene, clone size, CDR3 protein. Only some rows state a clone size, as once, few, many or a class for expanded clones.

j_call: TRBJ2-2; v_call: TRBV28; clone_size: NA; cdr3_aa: CASSLSYREVNTGELFF
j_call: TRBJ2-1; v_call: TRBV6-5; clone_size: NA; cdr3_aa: CASSSGGRYNEQFF
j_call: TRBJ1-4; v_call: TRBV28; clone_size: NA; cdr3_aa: CASRRGQGNEKLFF
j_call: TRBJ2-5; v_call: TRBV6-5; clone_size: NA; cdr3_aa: CASSPGSALQETQYF
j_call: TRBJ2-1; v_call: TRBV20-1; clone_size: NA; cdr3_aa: CSAHGGSDYNEQFF
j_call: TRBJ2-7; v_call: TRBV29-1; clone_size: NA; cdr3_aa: CSVGTDVYEQYF
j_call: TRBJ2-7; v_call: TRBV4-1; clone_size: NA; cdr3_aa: CASSQDLGQEEYF
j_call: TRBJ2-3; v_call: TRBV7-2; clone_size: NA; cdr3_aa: CASSTVGGTQYF
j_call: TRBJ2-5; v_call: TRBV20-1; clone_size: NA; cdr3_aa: CSARELGFGRETQYF
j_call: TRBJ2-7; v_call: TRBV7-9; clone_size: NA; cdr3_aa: CASSQLDSHEQYF
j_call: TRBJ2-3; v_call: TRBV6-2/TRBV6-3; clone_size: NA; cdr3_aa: CASSYSTSADTQYF
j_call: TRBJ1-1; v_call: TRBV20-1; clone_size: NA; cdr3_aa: CSAAPGLNTEAFF
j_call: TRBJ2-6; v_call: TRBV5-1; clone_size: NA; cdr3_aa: CASSTQGPYSGANVLTF
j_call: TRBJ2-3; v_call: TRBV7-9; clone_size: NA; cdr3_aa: CASSLTGSGGPTDTQYF
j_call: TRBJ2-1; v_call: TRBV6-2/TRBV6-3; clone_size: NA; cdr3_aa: CASSGGVSYNEQFF
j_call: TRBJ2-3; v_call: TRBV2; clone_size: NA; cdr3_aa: CASRFPLAGVSTDTQYF
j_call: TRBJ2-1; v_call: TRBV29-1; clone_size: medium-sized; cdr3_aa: CSVVMREGRNEQFF